Following are 5 T cell receptor beta chains from one sample sequenced in a study of blood T cell repertoires in COVID-19. Assay used: immunoSEQ multiplex PCR; TCRdb lists only in-frame clones, some missing. The sample has about 250,000 clones; roughly 80% are singletons. The sample taken for sequencing was PBMCs or T cells enriched from blood (not recorded which). The receptors originated from a man aged 40-49 years who had been exposed to COVID-19.

The chain is built from TRBV5-1 and TRBJ2-5; 10 bases fit TRBD1. Germline V lookup: CDR1 SGHRS, CDR2 YFSETQ. The V gene end was trimmed by 4 bases and the J gene end by 4 bases; junction bases not matched to a gene: 4. This CDR3 is 14 amino acids long. CDR3 protein: CASSVGTGAETQYF. CDR3 bases: TGCGCCAGCAGCGTCGGGACAGGGGCAGAGACCCAGTACTTC.

This sequence joins TRBV29-1 and TRBJ2-2; 9 bases map to TRBD2. This CDR3 region has 15 residues. Germline CDR1 and CDR2: SQVTM and ANQGSEA. V lost 1 base, J lost 6 bases, and 6 bases stayed unmatched. This CDR3 is CSVEGVAGVAGELFF. In nucleotides, the CDR3 is TGCAGCGTTGAAGGGGTAGCGGGAGTCGCCGGGGAGCTGTTTTTT.

The chain carries TRBV28 and TRBJ1-2; D unresolved. Germline V gives CDR1 MDHEN, CDR2 SYDVKM. Trimming pared 6 bases from V and 8 bases from J, leaving 19 bases between. This CDR3 is 14 amino acids long. CDR3 in amino acids: CASSYRPSVRGYTF. The CDR3 bases are TGTGCCAGCAGCTACAGACCGAGTGTTCGGGGCTACACCTTC.

The rearrangement joins TRBV11-3 to TRBJ1-1, with 7 positions matching TRBD1. Per the germline V gene, CDR1 is SGHNT and CDR2 is YENEEA. Unmatched junction bases numbered 8, after V lost 5 bases and J lost 2 bases. The CDR3 contains 15 residues. CDR3 nucleotides: TGTGCCAGCAGCGTCAACCGACAGGGAAACACTGAAGCTTTCTTT. Its protein product is CASSVNRQGNTEAFF.

The chain couples TRBV29-1 to TRBJ2-7; 12 bases are a match to TRBD1. V shed 5 bases, J shed 6 bases, and the junction held 8 bases outside the gene matches. Germline V gene sequence: CDR1 SQVTM, CDR2 ANQGSEA. This CDR3 contains 14 residues. CDR3 in amino acids: CSVPTGTGGPEQYF. For the CDR3, the DNA is TGCAGCGTTCCAACCGGGACAGGGGGCCCCGAGCAGTACTTC.